Presented here are 32 T cell receptor beta chains from one specimen sequenced in a study of regulatory T cells in long-lasting Graves disease listed by TCRdb under 2021. Libraries were prepared through multiplex PCR. Sequencing was performed on an Illumina HiSeq 4000. To build TCR beta libraries, CDR3 regions were amplified by Arm-PCR using iRepertoire HTBI primers. Clones were called with MiXCR by TCRdb after fastp trimmed the public reads at Q25, and only in-frame beta chains were retained. Identical CDR3 proteins give one entry, which carries the most common genes and DNA. The sample records 550,000 to 650,000 distinct CDR3 sequences, about 16% of which are singletons. The top ten clonotypes cover around 12% of the sample. The label giving this sample's time point can be read as: newly diagnosed GD, antithyroid drugs for less than 3 months. RNA was extracted from PBMCs in TRIzol for both TCR sequencing and RNA sequencing.

This sample also belongs to another study, concerning T cells in Graves' hyperthyroidism and ophthalmopathy.

Sequenced material: peripheral blood mononuclear cells (PBMCs), taken at new diagnosis, from a patient treated with antithyroid drugs. These receptor sequences come from a man aged 18 to 30 with Graves disease. Donor details come from another sample of the same person, matched by shared clones.

The table lists this clonotype with a few counts. This chain uses TRBV9 with TRBJ2-7, with D perhaps TRBD2 (6 bases). The germline CDR1 and CDR2 sequences are SGDLS and YYNGEE. This CDR3 contains 14 residues. V lost 4 bases, J lost 1 base, and 12 bases lay in between. In DNA form, the CDR3 reads TGTGCCAGCAGCCCGCGCGGGGAATCCTACGAGCAGTACTTC. This gives the protein CASSPRGESYEQYF.

There are a few counts of this clonotype. The chain recombines TRBV13 with TRBJ2-7; D might be TRBD1 (6 bases). The V and J ends lost 5 bases and 6 bases respectively, with 20 bases between them. The CDR3 length is 15 residues. Germline CDR1 and CDR2: PRHDT and FYEKMQ (reference sequence). The CDR3 DNA is TGTGCCAGCAGCGACCCGGGACATGGATCTCTCGAGCAGTACTTC. This gives the protein CASSDPGHGSLEQYF.

The chain carries TRBV19 and TRBJ2-3; 10 nucleotides match TRBD1. V shed 5 bases and J 4 bases; nucleotides not matched to a gene: 6. CDR3 length: 15 residues. The germline gives CDR1 LNHDA, CDR2 SQIVND (reference sequence). Written as DNA, the CDR3 is TGTGCCAGTAGTTCGGGACAGGGGAGGGCAGATACGCAGTATTTT. This sequence encodes CASSSGQGRADTQYF.

J is TRBJ1-5 and V is TRBV9; unclear D gene. Trimming pared 0 bases from V and 6 bases from J, leaving 7 bases between. The germline gives CDR1 SGDLS, CDR2 YYNGEE. The CDR3 totals 13 residues. The CDR3 coding sequence is TGTGCCAGCAGCGTAGATAAGGGTCAGCCCCAGCATTTT. It translates to CASSVDKGQPQHF.

This clonotype was observed many times. The chain couples TRBV25-1 to TRBJ2-7, with D perhaps TRBD1 or TRBD2 (7 bases each). V dropped 6 bases and J dropped 3 bases, with 15 bases sitting between them. The CDR3 runs to 14 residues. Per germline, CDR1 MGHDK and CDR2 SYGVNS. The CDR3 DNA sequence: TGTGCCAGCAGAGGAGCGGGACAGCACTACGAGCAGTACTTC. It codes for CASRGAGQHYEQYF.

The V gene is TRBV20-1, the J gene TRBJ1-5; 10 bases are a match to TRBD1. V lost 2 bases, J lost 11 bases, and 15 bases stayed unmatched. There are 16 residues in the CDR3. Germline V gene sequence: CDR1 DFQATT, CDR2 SNEGSKA (reference sequence). The CDR3 bases are TGCAGTGCTAGACCACTGACAGGGGGCGCCGGGAGGGCCCAGCATTTT. Protein sequence: CSARPLTGGAGRAQHF.

This clonotype has ten or more counts. This CDR3 reads CAWETSAKNEQFF. Written as DNA, the CDR3 is TGTGCCTGGGAGACTAGCGCTAAAAATGAGCAGTTCTTC. The V call is TRBV30, the J call TRBJ2-1, with 8 positions matching TRBD2. The CDR3 covers 13 residues. V lost 5 bases to trimming and J lost 7 bases; unmatched junction nucleotides: 7. The germline V gene has CDR1 GTSNPN and CDR2 SVGIG (reference sequence).

This clonotype was counted once. The junction shows a germline mismatch at one end, possibly a read error. The V gene is TRBV20-1, the J gene TRBJ2-3, with D hard to call. The V gene's germline CDR1 is DFQATT and CDR2 SNEGSKA (reference sequence). This CDR3 is built from 11 residues. CDR3 sequence reads: CSAGTRDMQYF. The CDR3 DNA is TGCAGTGCCGGAACTCGAGATATGCAGTATTTT.

This clonotype has at least ten counts. The J gene is TRBJ1-5, the V gene TRBV12-3 or TRBV12-4, with TRBD1 identical over 9 bases. The length of the CDR3 is 15 residues. After removal of 6 bases from V and 2 bases from J, the junction contained 5 bases not matched to a gene. DNA of the CDR3: TGTGCCAGCAGCTCGGGACAGGGCCGCAATCAGCCCCAGCATTTT. As protein: CASSSGQGRNQPQHF.

V usage is TRBV13 and J usage is TRBJ1-1; 7 bases are a match to TRBD1. There are 14 residues in the CDR3. Germline trimming cut 5 bases from V and 5 bases from J; bases unmatched to any gene: 8. The V gene's germline CDR1 is PRHDT and CDR2 FYEKMQ (reference sequence). The CDR3, as DNA: TGTGCCAGCAGCCACATGACAGGGAAAACTGAAGCTTTCTTT. Translating gives CASSHMTGKTEAFF.

The chain couples TRBV5-1 to TRBJ2-7, with 8 nucleotides matching TRBD1. The CDR3 is 16 residues long. Trimming removed 0 bases from V and 3 bases from J; junction bases left unmatched: 8. CDR1 and CDR2 (germline): SGHRS, YFSETQ. The DNA of the CDR3 is TGCGCCAGCAGCTTGGCACTCGGGACAGGCGGCTACGAGCAGTACTTC. It yields the protein CASSLALGTGGYEQYF.

A remark on this clonotype: Given a much more abundant clone one base away, this may be a read error. It is likely a read error, because the conserved phenylalanine at the end of the CDR3 is missing. The chain links TRBV5-1 to TRBJ2-7, with D possibly TRBD1 on 5 matching bases. Deletions cut 5 bases from V and 2 bases from J, with 11 bases between. The CDR3 is made up of 13 amino acids. In germline, CDR1 is SGHRS, CDR2 YFSETQ. The CDR3 is CASSVDRAYEQYL. The DNA of the CDR3 is TGCGCCAGCAGTGTTGACAGAGCCTACGAGCAGTACCTC.

The sample holds many counts of this clonotype. The rearrangement joins TRBV5-1 to TRBJ1-4; D is ambiguous. The CDR3 loop spans 16 amino acids. V was pared by 5 bases and J by 6 bases, with 20 bases between. Looked up from germline, CDR1 is SGHRS and CDR2 is YFSETQ. For the CDR3, the DNA is TGCGCCAGCAGGGCAGGAGCCCCCCTCGGCGATGAAAAACTGTTTTTT. Amino acid sequence: CASRAGAPLGDEKLFF.

V and J are TRBV9 and TRBJ2-7; 9 bases map to TRBD1. Trimming removed 3 bases from V and 2 bases from J; junction bases left unmatched: 3. The germline CDR1 and CDR2 sequences are SGDLS and YYNGEE. The CDR3 runs 14 residues. The CDR3 coding sequence is TGTGCCAGCAGCGGGACAGGGGACACCTACGAGCAGTACTTC. It encodes CASSGTGDTYEQYF.

This clonotype was observed many times. CDR3 DNA: TGCAGTGCTAGACCTTCCCGGACTAGCGGTTACAATGAGCAGTTCTTC. Translation: CSARPSRTSGYNEQFF. The chain carries TRBV20-1 and TRBJ2-1; 10 bases agree with TRBD2. Germline V CDR1 and CDR2: DFQATT, SNEGSKA (reference sequence). CDR3 length: 16 amino acids. V gave up 2 bases and J gave up 4 bases; unmatched junction bases: 8.

Remarks on this clonotype: The junction departs from germline at one end; a sequencing error may be responsible. The chain recombines TRBV6-2 or TRBV6-3 with TRBJ2-3, with 9 bases fitting TRBD1. CDR1 and CDR2 (germline): MNHEY, SVGEGT. This CDR3 spans 14 amino acids. The CDR3 loop is CTSTRDRVVNTQYF. The CDR3 nucleotides read TGTACCAGCACTAGGGACAGGGTGGTAAATACGCAGTATTTT.

The V gene is TRBV12-3 or TRBV12-4, the J gene TRBJ1-4; 7 positions agree with TRBD1. J was trimmed by 11 bases and V by 6 bases; bases with no gene match: 6. The CDR3 covers 12 residues. As DNA, the CDR3 is TGTGCCAGCAGACCGACAGGGTTGAAACTGTTTTTT. Amino acids: CASRPTGLKLFF.

This clonotype was detected a few times. The V gene is TRBV13, the J gene TRBJ2-7, with 10 bases identical to TRBD1. CDR1 PRHDT and CDR2 FYEKMQ come from the germline V gene (reference sequence). J gave up 5 bases and V 5 bases, and 9 bases lay outside the gene matches. This CDR3 comprises 15 residues. CDR3: CASSAARQGADEQYF. Here the CDR3 DNA reads TGTGCCAGCAGCGCAGCCCGACAGGGGGCGGACGAGCAGTACTTC.

This clonotype was seen repeatedly, ten times or more. This rearrangement joins TRBV20-1 to TRBJ2-7; D gene unclear. The CDR3 has 13 amino acids. Germline V gives CDR1 DFQATT, CDR2 SNEGSKA (reference sequence). V shed 3 bases and J shed 4 bases, with 13 bases lying between them. CDR3 in amino acids: CSARTYLSYEQYF. Written as DNA, the CDR3 is TGCAGTGCTAGGACTTACCTCTCTTACGAGCAGTACTTC.

This clonotype was found a few times. The rearrangement joins TRBV5-1 to TRBJ1-1; D remains ambiguous. Germline V gene lookup returns CDR1 SGHRS and CDR2 YFSETQ. Trimming shortened V by 4 bases and J by 7 bases, and 23 bases separated the two germline ends. CDR3 length: 16 residues. The CDR3 spells CASSLDPREEFGEAFF. CDR3 coding DNA: TGCGCCAGCAGCCTCGACCCGCGGGAAGAATTTGGTGAAGCTTTCTTT.

This clonotype was found many times. This chain links TRBV29-1 with TRBJ2-4; 7 bases agree with TRBD2. Per the germline V gene, CDR1 is SQVTM and CDR2 is ANQGSEA. J gave up 5 bases and V 6 bases, and 10 bases lay outside the gene matches. The CDR3 has 14 residues. Written as DNA, the CDR3 is TGCAGCGTAAGGGGAGGGCCAGCGGAAAACATTCAGTACTTC. Protein sequence: CSVRGGPAENIQYF. Filled out from reference TRBV29-1 and TRBJ2-4, the complete variable domain reads SAVISQKPSRDICQRGTSLTIQCQVDSQVTMMFWYRQQPGQSLTLIATANQGSEATYESGFVIDKFPISRPNLTFSTLTVSNMSPEDSSIYLCSVRGGPAENIQYFGAGTRLSVL.

Details on this clonotype: A much larger clone lies one base from this, so it may be a read error. This chain connects TRBV2 to TRBJ2-7, with D perhaps TRBD1 (6 bases). The CDR3 extends over 11 amino acids. The germline gives CDR1 SNHLY, CDR2 FYNNEI. The germline V and J ends were trimmed by 8 bases and 3 bases, with 8 bases remaining between them. The CDR3 DNA reads TGTGCCAGCCGACAGGTCTACGAGCAGTACTTC. It yields the protein CASRQVYEQYF.

This clonotype was counted ten times or more. The CDR3 DNA reads as TGTGCCTGGAGTGTACATGGGACCTACGAGCAGTACTTC. This translates into CAWSVHGTYEQYF. V is TRBV30 and J is TRBJ2-7; no firm D call. This CDR3 is built from 13 residues. The germline V gene encodes CDR1 GTSNPN and CDR2 SVGIG (reference sequence). V dropped 0 bases and J dropped 2 bases, with 8 bases sitting between them.

This clonotype was seen at least ten times. J is TRBJ2-2 and V is TRBV3-1, with D hard to call. The CDR3 spans 13 residues. Trimming took off 4 bases at V and 5 bases at J, with 8 bases between the two ends. The germline CDR1 and CDR2 sequences are LGHDT and YNNKEL (reference sequence). The CDR3 is CASSPQVTGELFF. CDR3 sequence (DNA): TGTGCCAGCAGCCCTCAAGTAACCGGGGAGCTGTTTTTT.

This chain joins TRBV6-1 and TRBJ2-1; D unclear. CDR3 length: 15 amino acids. Deletions cut 8 bases from V and 0 bases from J, with 14 bases between. Germline lookup yields CDR1 MNHNS and CDR2 SASEGT. This chain's CDR3 is CASGMSEISYNEQFF. For the CDR3, the DNA is TGTGCCAGCGGAATGAGTGAGATCTCCTACAATGAGCAGTTCTTC.

V usage is TRBV7-6 and J usage is TRBJ2-7; TRBD1 matches at 9 bases. V shed 5 bases, J shed 4 bases, and the junction held 9 bases outside the gene matches. Germline V gives CDR1 SGHVS, CDR2 FNYEAQ. The CDR3 is made up of 15 amino acids. The CDR3 region is CASSPRDREEYEQYF. In DNA form, the CDR3 reads TGTGCCAGCAGCCCCAGGGACAGGGAGGAGTACGAGCAGTACTTC.

Many counts were recorded for this clonotype. The gene calls are TRBV28 and TRBJ1-5, with TRBD1 as a possible D gene (5 bases). CDR3 length equals 16 residues. The V end lost 6 bases, the J end lost 5 bases, and 20 bases lay between the germline ends. Germline V gene data show CDR1 as MDHEN and CDR2 as SYDVKM. The CDR3 protein is CASSLWGSGVDQPQHF. Written as DNA, the CDR3 is TGTGCCAGCAGCCTCTGGGGGTCCGGGGTAGATCAGCCCCAGCATTTT.

This clonotype was counted many times. The rearrangement joins TRBV12-3 or TRBV12-4 to TRBJ1-1; TRBD1 agrees at 11 bases. The CDR3 loop spans 16 amino acids. V gave up 5 bases and J gave up 6 bases; unmatched junction bases: 11. CDR3 coding DNA: TGTGCCAGCAGTATCGGGACAGGGGGGGGTCCCGCTGAAGCTTTCTTT. Translation: CASSIGTGGGPAEAFF.

V gene TRBV7-9 combines with J gene TRBJ2-3; TRBD1 agrees at 10 bases. Germline V CDR1 and CDR2: SEHNR, FQNEAQ (reference sequence). The V segment lost 6 bases and the J segment 4 bases; nucleotides outside the gene matches: 7. The CDR3 has 15 amino acids. The CDR3 DNA reads TGTGCCAGCAGTCAGACAGGGGGCATGTCAGATACGCAGTATTTT. It translates to CASSQTGGMSDTQYF.

This clonotype showed up just a few times. Mismatch with germline at one junction end may stem from a read error. The chain recombines TRBV5-1 with TRBJ2-3; the match to TRBD2 covers 7 bases. The CDR3 totals 16 residues. CDR1 is SGHRS and CDR2 is YFSETQ in the germline V gene. CDR3 nucleotides: TGTGCCAGCAGCTTGGGGGGGGTAGCGGTGTTGGATACGCAGTATTTT. Translated, it gives CASSLGGVAVLDTQYF. The entire variable domain, with the rest obtained from reference TRBV5-1 and TRBJ2-3, is as follows: KAGVTQTPRYLIKTRGQQVTLSCSPISGHRSVSWYQQTPGQGLQFLFEYFSETQRNKGNFPGRFSGRQFSNSRSEMNVSTLELGDSALYLCASSLGGVAVLDTQYFGPGTRLTVL.

The CDR3, as DNA: TGTGCCAGCAGCTATGGTATAGCGGCTTTGAACTCACCCCTCCACTTT. It specifies CASSYGIAALNSPLHF. The chain links TRBV9 to TRBJ1-6, with no clear D. This CDR3 spans 16 amino acids. Germline lookup yields CDR1 SGDLS and CDR2 YYNGEE. V gave up 4 bases and J gave up 10 bases, with 21 bases separating them.

The V and J genes are TRBV5-1 and TRBJ2-5, with D perhaps matching TRBD1 (5 bases). Germline V gene sequence: CDR1 SGHRS, CDR2 YFSETQ. The CDR3 runs to 15 residues. V lost 4 bases, J lost 3 bases, and 16 bases lay in between. The CDR3 DNA reads as TGCGCCAGCAGCCTCCAGGGTTACCTGGAAGAGACCCAGTACTTC. This encodes CASSLQGYLEETQYF.